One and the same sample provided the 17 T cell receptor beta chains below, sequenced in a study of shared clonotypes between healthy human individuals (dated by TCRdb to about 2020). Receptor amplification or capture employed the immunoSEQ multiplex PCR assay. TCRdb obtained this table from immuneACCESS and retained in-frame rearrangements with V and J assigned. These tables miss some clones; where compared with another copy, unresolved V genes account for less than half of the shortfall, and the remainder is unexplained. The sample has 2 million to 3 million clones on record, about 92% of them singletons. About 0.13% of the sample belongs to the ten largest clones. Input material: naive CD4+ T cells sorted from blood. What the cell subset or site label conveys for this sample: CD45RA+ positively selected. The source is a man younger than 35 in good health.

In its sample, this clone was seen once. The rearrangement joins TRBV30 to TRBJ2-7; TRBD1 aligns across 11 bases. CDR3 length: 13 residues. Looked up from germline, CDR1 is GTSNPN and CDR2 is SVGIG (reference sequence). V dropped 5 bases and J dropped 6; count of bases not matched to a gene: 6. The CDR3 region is CAWGGQGDGEQYF. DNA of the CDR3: TGTGCCTGGGGGGGACAGGGGGACGGCGAGCAGTACTTC.

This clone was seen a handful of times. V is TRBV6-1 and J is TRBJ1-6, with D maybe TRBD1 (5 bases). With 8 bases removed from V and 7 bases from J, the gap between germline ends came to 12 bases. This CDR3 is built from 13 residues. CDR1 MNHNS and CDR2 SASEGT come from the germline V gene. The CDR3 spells CASGTDENSPLHF. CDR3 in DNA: TGTGCCAGCGGGACGGATGAGAATTCACCCCTCCACTTT.

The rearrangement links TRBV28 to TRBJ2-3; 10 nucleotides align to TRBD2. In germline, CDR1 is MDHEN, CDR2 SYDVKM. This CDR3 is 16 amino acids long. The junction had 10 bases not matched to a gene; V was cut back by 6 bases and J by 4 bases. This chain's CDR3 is CASSFGAGGPSDTQYF. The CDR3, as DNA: TGTGCCAGCAGCTTTGGAGCGGGAGGGCCATCAGATACGCAGTATTTT.

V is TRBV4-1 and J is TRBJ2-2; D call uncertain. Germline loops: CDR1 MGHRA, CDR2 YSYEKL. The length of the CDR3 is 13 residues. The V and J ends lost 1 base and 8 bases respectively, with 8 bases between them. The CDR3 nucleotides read TGCGCCAGCAGCCAAGTTCCTGGGGGGGAGCTGTTTTTT. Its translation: CASSQVPGGELFF.

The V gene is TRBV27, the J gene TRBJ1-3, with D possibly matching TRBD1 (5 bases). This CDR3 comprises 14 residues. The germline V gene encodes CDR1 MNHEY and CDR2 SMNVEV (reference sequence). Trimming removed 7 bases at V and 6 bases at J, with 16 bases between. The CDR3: CASKDRGGENTIYF. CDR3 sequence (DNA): TGTGCCAGCAAGGACCGGGGGGGTGAAAACACCATATATTTT.

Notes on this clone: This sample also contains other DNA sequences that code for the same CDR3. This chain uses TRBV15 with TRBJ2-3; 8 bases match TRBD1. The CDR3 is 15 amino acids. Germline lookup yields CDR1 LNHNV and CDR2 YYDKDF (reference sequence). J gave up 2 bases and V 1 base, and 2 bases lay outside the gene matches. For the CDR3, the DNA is TGTGCCACCAGCAGAGTGGACAGGGACACAGATACGCAGTATTTT. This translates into CATSRVDRDTDTQYF.

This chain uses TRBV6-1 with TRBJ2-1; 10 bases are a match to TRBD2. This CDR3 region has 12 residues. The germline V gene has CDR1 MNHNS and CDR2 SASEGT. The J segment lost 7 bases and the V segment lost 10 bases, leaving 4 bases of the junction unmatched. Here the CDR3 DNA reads TGTGCCACCCTAGCGGGAGTTAATGAGCAGTTCTTC. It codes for CATLAGVNEQFF.

CDR3 region: CASRKGLGGYTF. In DNA form, the CDR3 reads TGTGCCAGCAGGAAGGGGTTAGGCGGCTACACCTTC. The rearrangement links TRBV28 to TRBJ1-2; TRBD1 is a possible D gene (5 bases). This CDR3 is 12 amino acids long. V was pared by 6 bases and J by 8 bases, with 13 bases between. In germline, CDR1 is MDHEN, CDR2 SYDVKM.

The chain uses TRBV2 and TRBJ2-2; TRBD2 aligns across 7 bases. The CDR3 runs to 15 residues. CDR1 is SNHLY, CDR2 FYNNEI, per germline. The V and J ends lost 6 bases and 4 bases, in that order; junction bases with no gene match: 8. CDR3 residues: CASSLTSEFTGELFF. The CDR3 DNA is TGTGCCAGCAGCCTTACTAGCGAGTTCACCGGGGAGCTGTTTTTT.

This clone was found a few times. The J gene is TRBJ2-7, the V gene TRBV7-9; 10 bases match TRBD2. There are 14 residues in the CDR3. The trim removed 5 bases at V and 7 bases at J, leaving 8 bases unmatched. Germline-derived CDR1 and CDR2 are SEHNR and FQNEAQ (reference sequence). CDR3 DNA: TGTGCCAGCAGCGACGGACTAGCGGCGGTTGAGCAGTACTTC. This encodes CASSDGLAAVEQYF.

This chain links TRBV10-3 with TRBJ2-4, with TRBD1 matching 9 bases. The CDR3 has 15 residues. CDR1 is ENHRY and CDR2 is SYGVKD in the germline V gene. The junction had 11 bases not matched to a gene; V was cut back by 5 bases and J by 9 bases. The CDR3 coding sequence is TGTGCCATCAGTTTCAATGTGGGGACAGGGTCCATTCAGTACTTC. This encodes CAISFNVGTGSIQYF.

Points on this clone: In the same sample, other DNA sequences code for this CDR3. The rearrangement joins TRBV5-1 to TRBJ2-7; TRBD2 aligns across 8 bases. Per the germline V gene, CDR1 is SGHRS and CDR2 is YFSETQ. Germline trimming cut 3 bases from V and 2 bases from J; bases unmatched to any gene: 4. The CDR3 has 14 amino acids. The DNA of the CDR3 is TGCGCCAGCAGCTCCAGCGGGGGTCCCTACGAGCAGTACTTC. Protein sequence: CASSSSGGPYEQYF.

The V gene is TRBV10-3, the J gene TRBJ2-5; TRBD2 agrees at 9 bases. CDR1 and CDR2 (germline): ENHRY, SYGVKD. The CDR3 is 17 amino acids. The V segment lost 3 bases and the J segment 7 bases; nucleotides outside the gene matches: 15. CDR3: CAISDPYGREGLGTQYF. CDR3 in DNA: TGTGCCATCAGTGATCCATACGGGCGGGAGGGCCTAGGGACCCAGTACTTC.

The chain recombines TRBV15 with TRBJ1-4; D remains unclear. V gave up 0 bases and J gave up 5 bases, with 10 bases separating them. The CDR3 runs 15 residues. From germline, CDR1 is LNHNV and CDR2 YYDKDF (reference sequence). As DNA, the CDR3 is TGTGCCACCAGCAGAGATGCGAAGAAAAATGAAAAACTGTTTTTT. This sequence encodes CATSRDAKKNEKLFF.

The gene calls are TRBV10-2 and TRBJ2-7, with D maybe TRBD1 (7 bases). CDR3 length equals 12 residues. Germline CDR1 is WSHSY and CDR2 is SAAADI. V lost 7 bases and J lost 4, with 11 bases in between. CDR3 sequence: CASNSGGYEQYF. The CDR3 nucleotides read TGCGCCAGCAATTCAGGGGGGTACGAGCAGTACTTC.

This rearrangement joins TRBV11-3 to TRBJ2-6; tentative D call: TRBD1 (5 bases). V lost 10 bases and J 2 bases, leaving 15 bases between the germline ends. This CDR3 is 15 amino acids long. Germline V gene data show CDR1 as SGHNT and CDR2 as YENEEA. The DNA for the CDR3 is TGTGCCAACATCATGTCAGGGACTGGGGCCAACGTCCTGACTTTC. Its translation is CANIMSGTGANVLTF.

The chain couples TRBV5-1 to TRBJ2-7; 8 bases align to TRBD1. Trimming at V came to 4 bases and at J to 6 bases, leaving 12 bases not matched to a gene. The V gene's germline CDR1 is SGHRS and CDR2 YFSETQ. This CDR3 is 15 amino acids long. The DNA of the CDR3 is TGCGCCAGCAGCGCCGGACAGGGTGCTAGGTCCGAGCAGTACTTC. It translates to CASSAGQGARSEQYF.